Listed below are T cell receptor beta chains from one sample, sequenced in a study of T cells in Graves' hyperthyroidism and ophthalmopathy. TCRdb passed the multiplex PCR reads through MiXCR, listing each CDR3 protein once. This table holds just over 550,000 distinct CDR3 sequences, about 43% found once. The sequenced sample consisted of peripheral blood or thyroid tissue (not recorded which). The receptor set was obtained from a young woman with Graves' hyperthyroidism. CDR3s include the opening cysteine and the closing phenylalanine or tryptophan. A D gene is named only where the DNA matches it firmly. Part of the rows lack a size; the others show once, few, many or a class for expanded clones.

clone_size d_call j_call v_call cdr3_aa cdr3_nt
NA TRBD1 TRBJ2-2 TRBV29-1 CSVEAGQAGTGELFF TGCAGCGTTGAGGCCGGACAGGCGGGCACCGGGGAGCTGTTTTTT
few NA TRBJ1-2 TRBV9 CASSVEGPGYTF TGTGCCAGCAGCGTAGAGGGGCCTGGCTACACCTTC
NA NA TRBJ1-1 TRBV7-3 CASSLTSGKNTEAFF TGTGCCAGCAGCTTAACGAGTGGGAAAAACACTGAAGCTTTCTTT
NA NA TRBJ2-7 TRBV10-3 CAISETGDEQYF TGTGCCATCAGTGAAACGGGGGACGAGCAGTACTTC
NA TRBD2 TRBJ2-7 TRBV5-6 CASSLAGGEVPYEQYF TGTGCCAGCAGCTTAGCGGGGGGGGAGGTTCCGTACGAGCAGTACTTC
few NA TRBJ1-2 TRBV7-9 CASSSGVYGYTF TGTGCCAGCAGCTCAGGGGTTTATGGCTACACCTTC
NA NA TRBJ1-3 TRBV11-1 CASSYTPDSGNTIYF TGTGCCAGCAGTTACACTCCGGACTCTGGAAACACCATATATTTC
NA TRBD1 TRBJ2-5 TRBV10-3 CAISTDRGLQPQYF TGTGCCATCAGCACGGACAGGGGGCTGCAGCCCCAGTACTTC
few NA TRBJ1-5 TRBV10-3 CASSSGDMFEPQHF TGTGCCAGCAGCTCGGGAGACATGTTCGAGCCCCAGCATTTT
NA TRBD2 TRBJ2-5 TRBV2 CASTERERETQYF TGTGCCAGCACCGAGCGGGAGAGGGAGACCCAGTACTTC
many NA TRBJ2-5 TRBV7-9 CASSLYREMTQYF TGTGCCAGCAGCTTATACCGGGAAATGACCCAGTACTTC
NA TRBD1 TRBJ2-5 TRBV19 CASSLAGTGTEGTQYF TGTGCCAGCAGCTTGGCCGGGACAGGGACGGAGGGGACCCAGTACTTC
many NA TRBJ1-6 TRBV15 CATSRVNGNSPLHF TGTGCCACCAGCAGAGTCAACGGTAATTCACCCCTCCACTTT
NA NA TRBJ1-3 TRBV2 CASSEPRQPHSGNTIYF TGTGCCAGCAGTGAACCTAGACAGCCTCACTCTGGAAACACCATATATTTT
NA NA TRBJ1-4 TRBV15 CATSRDKTATNEKLLF TGTGCCACCAGCAGAGACAAGACAGCAACTAATGAAAAACTGCTTTTT
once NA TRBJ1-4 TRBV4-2 CASSQEGNKLFF TGTGCCAGCAGCCAAGAAGGGAACAAACTGTTTTTT
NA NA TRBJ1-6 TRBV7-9 CASSSSTGYNSPLHF TGTGCCAGCAGCTCTTCGACAGGCTATAATTCACCCCTCCACTTT
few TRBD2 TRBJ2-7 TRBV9 CASSTRRTSGTYEQYF TGTGCCAGCAGCACCCGCCGGACTAGCGGGACCTACGAGCAGTACTTC
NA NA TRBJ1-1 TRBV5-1 CASSFDTLETEAFF TGCGCCAGCAGCTTTGATACCTTAGAGACTGAAGCTTTCTTT
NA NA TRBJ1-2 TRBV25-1 CASSQTVRAGYTF TGCGCCAGCAGCCAAACAGTTCGTGCTGGCTACACCTTC
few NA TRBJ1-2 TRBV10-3 CAIRGASNGGYTF TGTGCCATCAGAGGGGCCTCGAACGGGGGCTACACCTTC
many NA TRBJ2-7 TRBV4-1 CASSQDPWGEQYF TGCGCCAGCAGCCAAGATCCGTGGGGAGAGCAGTACTTC
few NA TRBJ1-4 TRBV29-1 CSVGTVGATNEKLFF TGCAGCGTGGGGACTGTTGGTGCAACTAATGAAAAACTGTTTTTT